The 14 T cell receptor beta chains listed next were all sequenced from one sample in a study of T cells in Graves' hyperthyroidism and ophthalmopathy. TCR beta CDR3 region amplification was performed from RNA transcripts. First-round RT-PCR of the TCR CDR3 relied on the HTBI primer set. TCRdb processed the multiplex PCR reads anew with MiXCR; each CDR3 protein has one entry. The data contain over 45,000 distinct CDR3 sequences, around half of them singletons. Material for sequencing was blood. The receptors come from a young woman with Graves' ophthalmopathy.

The table lists this clonotype with many counts. The chain is built from TRBV7-3 and TRBJ2-1, with 8 bases lining up with TRBD2. V was pared by 5 bases and J by 6 bases, with 6 bases of the junction left unmatched. The CDR3 length is 14 residues. The germline V gene has CDR1 SGHTA and CDR2 FQGTGA. The CDR3 bases are TGTGCCAGCAGCCTGGTAGCGGGATCCAATGAGCAGTTCTTC. Translated, it gives CASSLVAGSNEQFF.

This clonotype was seen repeatedly, ten times or more. This chain links TRBV5-4 with TRBJ1-3; D is possibly TRBD1 (6 bases). V was shortened by 3 bases and J by 1 base, with 11 bases between the two germline ends. The CDR3 is 15 amino acids. Germline lookup yields CDR1 SGHNT and CDR2 YYREEE (reference sequence). The DNA of the CDR3 is TGTGCCAGCAGCTCGGACAGTCTGTCTGGAAACACCATATATTTT. Translation gives CASSSDSLSGNTIYF.

The V gene is TRBV7-3, the J gene TRBJ2-1, with a weak D call TRBD2 (6 bases). Per the germline V gene, CDR1 is SGHTA and CDR2 is FQGTGA. Trimming shortened V by 1 base and J by 7 bases, and 26 bases separated the two germline ends. CDR3 size: 19 residues. CDR3 in amino acids: CASSLKGTSFEGGSNEQFF. The CDR3 nucleotides read TGTGCCAGCAGCTTAAAGGGTACCTCTTTTGAGGGAGGTTCTAATGAGCAGTTCTTC.

At least ten counts were recorded for this clonotype. CDR3 nucleotide sequence: TGTGCCACCAGCAGAGATCCTCCGGGACAGGGCTACAATGAGCAGTTCTTC. Translated, it gives CATSRDPPGQGYNEQFF. The chain joins TRBV15 to TRBJ2-1; 9 bases fit TRBD1. Germline V lookup: CDR1 LNHNV, CDR2 YYDKDF (reference sequence). With 0 bases clipped from V and 3 bases from J, the junction kept 6 bases outside the gene matches. The CDR3 is 17 residues long.

This clonotype was found once. The chain joins TRBV12-3 or TRBV12-4 to TRBJ2-5, with D perhaps matching TRBD1 (5 bases). V lost 6 bases and J 9 bases, leaving 17 bases between the germline ends. This CDR3 spans 13 amino acids. For the CDR3, the DNA is TGTGCCAGCAGCGCCGTCAATCAAGGGGCCCAGTACTTC. This codes for CASSAVNQGAQYF.

With respect to this clonotype: The conserved phenylalanine or tryptophan normally closing the CDR3 is absent here, so this likely arose from a read error. V usage is TRBV15 and J usage is TRBJ1-2; 12 nucleotides line up with TRBD1. The CDR3 consists of 16 residues. J lost 7 bases, V lost 0 bases, and 6 bases had no gene match. Per germline, CDR1 LNHNV and CDR2 YYDKDF (reference sequence). CDR3 region: CATSREWDRGLTGYTI. The CDR3 nucleotides read TGTGCCACCAGCAGAGAATGGGACAGGGGGCTAACTGGCTACACCATC.

The sample holds many counts of this clonotype. This chain joins TRBV5-1 and TRBJ2-5; 7 positions match TRBD1. The CDR3 is made up of 15 amino acids. V dropped 2 bases and J dropped 1; count of bases not matched to a gene: 5. The germline V gene encodes CDR1 SGHRS and CDR2 YFSETQ. CDR3 nucleotides: TGCGCCAGCAGCTTACCAACAGGGGTCCAAGAGACCCAGTACTTC. Translating it yields CASSLPTGVQETQYF.

V gene TRBV24-1 combines with J gene TRBJ1-2; D might be TRBD1 (5 bases). The germline V gene has CDR1 KGHDR and CDR2 SFDVKD. The CDR3 consists of 13 residues. The ends were cut back, 0 bases at V and 8 bases at J, with 9 bases in the middle. This CDR3 is CATSDLHGGGYTF. The CDR3 DNA reads as TGTGCCACCAGTGATTTGCACGGGGGGGGCTACACCTTC.

This sequence joins TRBV29-1 and TRBJ1-5, with D hard to call. CDR1 is SQVTM, CDR2 ANQGSEA, per germline. This CDR3 comprises 13 residues. V was cut by 8 bases and J by 1 base, with 12 bases left in between. The CDR3 loop reads CSTRRDSNQPQHF. The DNA of the CDR3 is TGCAGCACCCGCCGAGACAGCAATCAGCCCCAGCATTTT.

This clonotype was counted ten times or more. The genes are TRBV19 and TRBJ2-1; TRBD2 is a possible D gene (6 bases). The CDR3 totals 16 residues. Trimming took 5 bases from V and 2 from J, leaving 16 bases between them. CDR1 and CDR2 (germline): LNHDA, SQIVND (reference sequence). The DNA of the CDR3 is TGTGCCAGTAGTCTGGGGGTTTGGACTACCTACAATGAGCAGTTCTTC. It yields the protein CASSLGVWTTYNEQFF.

This clonotype has only a few counts. V usage is TRBV18 and J usage is TRBJ1-4; no clear D gene. Trimming removed 2 bases at V and 4 bases at J, with 8 bases between. Germline-derived CDR1 and CDR2 are KGHSH and LQKENI. The CDR3 is 14 residues long. The CDR3 nucleotides are TGTGCCAGCTCACCATTTCGGGATAATGAAAAACTGTTTTTT. This gives the protein CASSPFRDNEKLFF. The whole variable domain, remainder taken from reference TRBV18 and TRBJ1-4, is NAGVMQNPRHLVRRRGQEARLRCSPMKGHSHVYWYRQLPEEGLKFMVYLQKENIIDESGMPKERFSAEFPKEGPSILRIQQVVRGDSAAYFCASSPFRDNEKLFFGSGTQLSVL.

The rearrangement links TRBV12-3 or TRBV12-4 to TRBJ2-3; 11 nucleotides line up with TRBD2. CDR3 length: 14 amino acids. V trimming: 6 bases; J trimming: 10 bases; junction bases outside the gene matches: 9. CDR3: CASRPGTSGPAQYF. The DNA of the CDR3 is TGTGCCAGCAGACCCGGGACTAGCGGTCCCGCGCAGTATTTT.

The chain has TRBV20-1 and TRBJ2-3; possibly TRBD1 for D (5 bases). The ends were cut back, 7 bases at V and 4 bases at J, with 9 bases in the middle. This CDR3 has 11 amino acids. Per germline, CDR1 DFQATT and CDR2 SNEGSKA (reference sequence). CDR3 in DNA: TGCAGTGGGATGACAGCAGATACGCAGTATTTT. It yields the protein CSGMTADTQYF.

As regards this clonotype: Sequence at one end of the junction differs from germline and may be a read error. The rearrangement links TRBV2 to TRBJ1-4; D is unclear. This CDR3 spans 15 amino acids. Per germline, CDR1 SNHLY and CDR2 FYNNEI. The CDR3 reads CASRESLGDNEKLCF. CDR3 nucleotide sequence: TGTGCCAGCAGGGAATCGTTAGGAGATAATGAAAAATTGTGTTTT.